Listed below are T cell receptor beta chains from one sample, sequenced in a study of T-cell reconstitution after alpha-beta-depleted transplantation in children. TCRdb reprocessed the PCR reads with MiXCR, giving one entry per CDR3 protein. The repertoire consists of 600,000 to 800,000 distinct CDR3 sequences, with 10% to 15% occurring once and the leading ten covering approximately 0.8%. The sample here was PBMCs, taken before TCRalphabeta/CD19-depleted stem cell transplant. The receptors come from a girl aged 2 to 10 with congenital amegakaryocytic thrombocytopenia, due to receive a stem cell transplant. Each CDR3 is given with its conserved first and last residue. Fields, in order: V gene, clone size, D gene, J gene, CDR3 protein, CDR3 DNA. The D gene is left open where the match is weak. The size field is filled for only some rows; it gives once, few, many or a size class.

V gene: TRBV5-6; clone size: NA; D gene: NA; J gene: TRBJ2-3; CDR3 protein: CASSQTLRDTQYF; CDR3 DNA: TGTGCCAGCAGCCAGACGTTGAGAGATACGCAGTATTTT
V gene: TRBV11-2; clone size: few; D gene: NA; J gene: TRBJ2-3; CDR3 protein: CASSSLQGTLGADTQYF; CDR3 DNA: TGTGCCAGCAGCTCCTTACAGGGAACACTCGGTGCAGATACGCAGTATTTT
V gene: TRBV4-1; clone size: many; D gene: TRBD1; J gene: TRBJ1-1; CDR3 protein: CASSPRGLGAFF; CDR3 DNA: TGCGCCAGCAGCCCCAGGGGGCTGGGAGCTTTCTTT
V gene: TRBV5-6; clone size: NA; D gene: NA; J gene: TRBJ2-5; CDR3 protein: CASSLAGRWEETQYF; CDR3 DNA: TGTGCCAGCAGCTTGGCGGGACGGTGGGAAGAGACCCAGTACTTC
V gene: TRBV20-1; clone size: many; D gene: TRBD1; J gene: TRBJ1-1; CDR3 protein: CSARVRQGASAGTEAFF; CDR3 DNA: TGCAGTGCTAGAGTTAGGCAGGGGGCTTCTGCGGGCACTGAAGCTTTCTTT
V gene: TRBV29-1; clone size: NA; D gene: TRBD2; J gene: TRBJ2-3; CDR3 protein: CSVEPALAGGPDTQYF; CDR3 DNA: TGCAGCGTTGAACCAGCACTAGCGGGAGGCCCAGATACGCAGTATTTT
V gene: TRBV12-3/TRBV12-4; clone size: few; D gene: TRBD2; J gene: TRBJ2-7; CDR3 protein: CASSLMGSGTLSPSF; CDR3 DNA: TGTGCCAGCAGTTTAATGGGTAGCGGGACTCTTTCCCCATCCTTC
V gene: TRBV7-9; clone size: few; D gene: NA; J gene: TRBJ2-3; CDR3 protein: CASRAKGGDTQYF; CDR3 DNA: TGTGCCAGCAGAGCTAAAGGAGGAGATACGCAGTATTTT
V gene: TRBV6-5; clone size: few; D gene: TRBD2; J gene: TRBJ2-2; CDR3 protein: CASSYSGLAGVTGELFF; CDR3 DNA: TGTGCCAGCAGTTACTCGGGACTAGCGGGAGTCACCGGGGAGCTGTTTTTT
V gene: TRBV29-1; clone size: few; D gene: NA; J gene: TRBJ2-3; CDR3 protein: CSVEWASAASTDTQYF; CDR3 DNA: TGCAGCGTTGAGTGGGCTAGCGCTGCTAGCACAGATACGCAGTATTTT
V gene: TRBV12-3/TRBV12-4; clone size: few; D gene: TRBD2; J gene: TRBJ2-7; CDR3 protein: CASGSGLADYEQYF; CDR3 DNA: TGTGCCAGCGGATCGGGACTAGCGGACTACGAGCAGTACTTC
V gene: TRBV7-8; clone size: many; D gene: TRBD1; J gene: TRBJ2-3; CDR3 protein: CASSLSGGVGTDTQYF; CDR3 DNA: TGTGCCAGCAGCTTGTCAGGGGGAGTGGGCACAGATACGCAGTATTTT
V gene: TRBV7-2; clone size: few; D gene: NA; J gene: TRBJ1-5; CDR3 protein: CASSLVFSGSNQPQHF; CDR3 DNA: TGTGCCAGCAGCTTAGTTTTTTCCGGAAGCAATCAGCCCCAGCATTTT
V gene: TRBV5-5; clone size: NA; D gene: NA; J gene: TRBJ2-7; CDR3 protein: CASSSQYSYEQYF; CDR3 DNA: TGTGCCAGCAGCTCACAATACTCCTACGAGCAGTACTTC
V gene: TRBV28; clone size: NA; D gene: TRBD2; J gene: TRBJ2-7; CDR3 protein: CASSPPKTSGPSYEQYF; CDR3 DNA: TGTGCCAGCAGTCCTCCAAAGACTAGCGGACCATCCTACGAGCAGTACTTC
V gene: TRBV20-1; clone size: many; D gene: TRBD1; J gene: TRBJ1-1; CDR3 protein: CSAPSPRQGANTEAFF; CDR3 DNA: TGCAGTGCCCCATCCCCCCGACAGGGGGCCAACACTGAAGCTTTCTTT
V gene: TRBV7-6; clone size: NA; D gene: TRBD2; J gene: TRBJ2-1; CDR3 protein: CASSSLAGGPFDEQFF; CDR3 DNA: TGTGCCAGCAGCTCATTAGCGGGAGGGCCTTTTGATGAGCAGTTCTTC
V gene: TRBV5-5; clone size: many; D gene: NA; J gene: TRBJ2-1; CDR3 protein: CASSLRTALQFF; CDR3 DNA: TGTGCCAGCAGCTTAAGGACGGCGCTGCAGTTCTTC
V gene: TRBV9; clone size: NA; D gene: TRBD2; J gene: TRBJ2-5; CDR3 protein: CASSVGTSGNQETQYF; CDR3 DNA: TGTGCCAGCAGCGTCGGGACTAGCGGGAATCAAGAGACCCAGTACTTC
V gene: TRBV20-1; clone size: many; D gene: NA; J gene: TRBJ2-3; CDR3 protein: CSASRGIPVNTQYF; CDR3 DNA: TGCAGTGCTAGTCGGGGTATTCCTGTGAATACGCAGTATTTT
V gene: TRBV9; clone size: many; D gene: NA; J gene: TRBJ1-1; CDR3 protein: CASSEGGMNTEAFF; CDR3 DNA: TGTGCCAGCAGCGAGGGGGGGATGAACACTGAAGCTTTCTTT
V gene: TRBV12-3/TRBV12-4; clone size: NA; D gene: NA; J gene: TRBJ2-5; CDR3 protein: CASSFNRGQETQYF; CDR3 DNA: TGTGCCAGCAGTTTTAACCGGGGGCAAGAGACCCAGTACTTC
V gene: TRBV27; clone size: many; D gene: TRBD1; J gene: TRBJ2-2; CDR3 protein: CASSSPTGTGYTGELFF; CDR3 DNA: TGTGCCAGCAGTTCACCTACCGGGACAGGCTACACCGGGGAGCTGTTTTTT
V gene: TRBV27; clone size: many; D gene: TRBD2; J gene: TRBJ2-3; CDR3 protein: CASSLRGLAVADTQYF; CDR3 DNA: TGTGCCAGCAGTTTACGAGGACTAGCGGTAGCAGATACGCAGTATTTT
V gene: TRBV5-6; clone size: NA; D gene: TRBD1; J gene: TRBJ2-7; CDR3 protein: CASSLPGGGAGSYEQYF; CDR3 DNA: TGTGCCAGCAGCTTGCCAGGGGGTGGCGCAGGCTCCTACGAGCAGTACTTC
V gene: TRBV28; clone size: NA; D gene: NA; J gene: TRBJ2-1; CDR3 protein: CASSPLVSGSYNEQFF; CDR3 DNA: TGTGCCAGCAGCCCGCTTGTTAGTGGGTCCTACAATGAGCAGTTCTTC
V gene: TRBV20-1; clone size: many; D gene: NA; J gene: TRBJ2-5; CDR3 protein: CSVDPTETQYF; CDR3 DNA: TGCAGTGTGGACCCCACGGAGACCCAGTACTTC
V gene: TRBV7-9; clone size: many; D gene: NA; J gene: TRBJ2-1; CDR3 protein: CASSSNEQFF; CDR3 DNA: TGTGCCAGCAGCTCCAATGAGCAGTTCTTC
V gene: TRBV6-1; clone size: few; D gene: TRBD1; J gene: TRBJ1-6; CDR3 protein: CASRPGQGRSPLHF; CDR3 DNA: TGTGCCAGCAGACCGGGACAGGGGAGGTCACCCCTCCACTTT
V gene: TRBV29-1; clone size: NA; D gene: NA; J gene: TRBJ2-3; CDR3 protein: CSVVAGLDTQYF; CDR3 DNA: TGCAGCGTTGTCGCGGGTTTGGATACGCAGTATTTT
V gene: TRBV7-9; clone size: many; D gene: NA; J gene: TRBJ2-6; CDR3 protein: CASSLGSPIGANVLTF; CDR3 DNA: TGTGCCAGCAGCTTAGGTTCCCCAATTGGGGCCAACGTCCTGACTTTC
V gene: TRBV20-1; clone size: many; D gene: NA; J gene: TRBJ2-5; CDR3 protein: CSVNLRPAETQYF; CDR3 DNA: TGCAGTGTCAATCTAAGGCCTGCGGAGACCCAGTACTTC
V gene: TRBV12-3/TRBV12-4; clone size: NA; D gene: TRBD1; J gene: TRBJ1-1; CDR3 protein: CASSVDRGYTNTEAFF; CDR3 DNA: TGTGCCAGCAGTGTGGACAGGGGGTATACGAACACTGAAGCTTTCTTT
V gene: TRBV20-1; clone size: many; D gene: TRBD1; J gene: TRBJ2-1; CDR3 protein: CSARTRQGTSYNEQFF; CDR3 DNA: TGCAGTGCTAGGACCAGACAGGGGACCTCCTACAATGAGCAGTTCTTC
V gene: TRBV12-3/TRBV12-4; clone size: many; D gene: NA; J gene: TRBJ2-1; CDR3 protein: CASRPIELSYNEQFF; CDR3 DNA: TGTGCCAGCAGACCGATAGAGCTCTCCTACAATGAGCAGTTCTTC
V gene: TRBV5-1; clone size: many; D gene: NA; J gene: TRBJ1-6; CDR3 protein: CASSLDNSPLHF; CDR3 DNA: TGCGCCAGCAGCTTGGATAATTCACCCCTCCACTTT
V gene: TRBV6-5; clone size: many; D gene: TRBD1; J gene: TRBJ2-3; CDR3 protein: CASSLRTGTSTDTQYF; CDR3 DNA: TGTGCCAGCAGTCTACGGACAGGGACTAGCACAGATACGCAGTATTTT
V gene: TRBV20-1; clone size: many; D gene: TRBD1; J gene: TRBJ2-7; CDR3 protein: CSARTGTAYSYEQYF; CDR3 DNA: TGCAGTGCTAGGACGGGGACAGCTTACTCCTACGAGCAGTACTTC
V gene: TRBV10-2; clone size: few; D gene: NA; J gene: TRBJ2-5; CDR3 protein: CASSRTPQETQYF; CDR3 DNA: TGCGCCAGCAGCCGGACCCCACAAGAGACCCAGTACTTC
V gene: TRBV10-3; clone size: many; D gene: NA; J gene: TRBJ2-2; CDR3 protein: CAIMSRTETGELFF; CDR3 DNA: TGTGCCATCATGTCCAGGACAGAGACCGGGGAGCTGTTTTTT
V gene: TRBV12-3/TRBV12-4; clone size: many; D gene: NA; J gene: TRBJ2-7; CDR3 protein: CASSPPTEYEQYF; CDR3 DNA: TGTGCCAGCAGTCCGCCGACAGAATACGAGCAGTACTTC